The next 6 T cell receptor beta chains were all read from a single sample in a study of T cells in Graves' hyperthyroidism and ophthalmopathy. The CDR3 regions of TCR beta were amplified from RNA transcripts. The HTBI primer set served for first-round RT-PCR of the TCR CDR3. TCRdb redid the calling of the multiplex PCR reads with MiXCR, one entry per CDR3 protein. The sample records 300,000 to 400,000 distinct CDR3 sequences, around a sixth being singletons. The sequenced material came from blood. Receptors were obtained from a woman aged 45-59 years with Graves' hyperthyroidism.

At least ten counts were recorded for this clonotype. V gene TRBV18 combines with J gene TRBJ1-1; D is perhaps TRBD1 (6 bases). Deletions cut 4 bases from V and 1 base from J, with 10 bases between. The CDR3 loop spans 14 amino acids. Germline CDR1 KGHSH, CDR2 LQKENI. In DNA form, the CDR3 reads TGTGCCAGCTCACGCTCACAGGGGAACACTGAAGCTTTCTTT. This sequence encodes CASSRSQGNTEAFF.

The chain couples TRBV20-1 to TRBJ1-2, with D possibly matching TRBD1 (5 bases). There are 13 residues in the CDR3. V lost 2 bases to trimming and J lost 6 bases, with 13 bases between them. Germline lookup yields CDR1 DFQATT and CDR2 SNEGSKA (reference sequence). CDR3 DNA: TGCAGTGCTAGATTCAGGGCCTCCCATGGCTACACCTTC. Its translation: CSARFRASHGYTF.

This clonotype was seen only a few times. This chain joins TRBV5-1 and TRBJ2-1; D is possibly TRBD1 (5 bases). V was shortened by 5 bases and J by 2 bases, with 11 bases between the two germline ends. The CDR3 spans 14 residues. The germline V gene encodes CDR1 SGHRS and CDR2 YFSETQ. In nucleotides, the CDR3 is TGCGCCAGCAGACTCCAGGGTCCCTACAATGAGCAGTTCTTC. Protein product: CASRLQGPYNEQFF. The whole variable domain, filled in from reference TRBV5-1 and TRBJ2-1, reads KAGVTQTPRYLIKTRGQQVTLSCSPISGHRSVSWYQQTPGQGLQFLFEYFSETQRNKGNFPGRFSGRQFSNSRSEMNVSTLELGDSALYLCASRLQGPYNEQFFGPGTRLTVL.

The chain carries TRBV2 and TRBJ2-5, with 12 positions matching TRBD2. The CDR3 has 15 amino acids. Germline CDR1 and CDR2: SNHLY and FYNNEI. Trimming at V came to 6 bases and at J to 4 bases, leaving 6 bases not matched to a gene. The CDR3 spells CASRSSGRALETQYF. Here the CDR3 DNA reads TGTGCCAGCAGATCTAGCGGGAGGGCCTTAGAGACCCAGTACTTC. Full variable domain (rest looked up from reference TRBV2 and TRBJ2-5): EPEVTQTPSHQVTQMGQEVILRCVPISNHLYFYWYRQILGQKVEFLVSFYNNEISEKSEIFDDQFSVERPDGSNFTLKIRSTKLEDSAMYFCASRSSGRALETQYFGPGTRLLVL.

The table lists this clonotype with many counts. The CDR3 DNA sequence: TGTGCCAGCAGCTTACAGACTAGCGGGATAAATGAGCAGTTCTTC. Translating gives CASSLQTSGINEQFF. V and J are TRBV11-2 and TRBJ2-1; 11 bases line up with TRBD2. CDR1 is SGHAT, CDR2 FQNNGV, per germline. CDR3 size: 15 residues. The V segment lost 2 bases and the J segment 7 bases; nucleotides outside the gene matches: 4.

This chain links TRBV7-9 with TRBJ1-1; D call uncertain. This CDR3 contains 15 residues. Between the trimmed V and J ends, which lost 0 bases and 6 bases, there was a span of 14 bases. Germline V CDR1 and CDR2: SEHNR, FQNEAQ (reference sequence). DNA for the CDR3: TGTGCCAGCAGCTTAGCGTCCCAATACCGATCTGAAGCTTTCTTT. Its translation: CASSLASQYRSEAFF.